This T cell receptor beta chain was retrieved from a study of T cell responses to AZD1222 COVID-19 vaccine. Germline V gene data show CDR1 as MNHGY and CDR2 as SVAAGI. The CDR3 runs 14 residues. The V gene lost 2 bases and the J gene lost 7 bases, with 12 bases spanning the gap. This clone was seen more than once but under ten times. Its antigen is as yet unknown. General observations from the study: Spike-specific TCR breadth and depth were elevated following two AZD1222 doses.

Doses given second, at about 4 or about 12 weeks, were pooled. Data came from immunoSEQ multiplex PCR; TCRdb stores just in-frame clones and leaves some out. The data hold approximately 120,000 clones, with 80% to 90% observed a single time. The receptor comes from an adult who received the AZD1222 COVID-19 vaccine. Sequencing was performed on peripheral blood, taken 28 days after the second AZD1222 dose. The chain has TRBV6-9 and TRBJ1-5; the D gene is possibly TRBD1 (5 bases). CDR3 loop: CASSYGGRGQPQHF. CDR3 DNA sequence: TGTGCCAGCAGTTATGGAGGGCGGGGGCAGCCCCAGCATTTT.